This T cell receptor beta chain was sequenced in a study of T cell changes during pregnancy in multiple sclerosis. Trimming cost V 3 bases and J 2 bases, with 12 bases left between them. Germline-derived CDR1 and CDR2 are SGHKS and YYEKEE (reference sequence). The CDR3 has 14 residues. Profiled with immunoSEQ multiplex PCR; TCRdb holds only in-frame clones, not every one. The sample includes roughly 90,000 clones, 80% to 95% of them seen just once. The receptor was isolated from a female donor with multiple sclerosis, enrolled in a pregnancy study. The material was peripheral blood, obtained before pregnancy. The chain uses TRBV5-5 and TRBJ2-7, with D perhaps matching TRBD2 (6 bases). DNA of the CDR3: TGTGCCAGCAGCTCCGGGGGAGGTCCCTACGAGCAGTACTTC. Translating gives CASSSGGGPYEQYF.